The 15 T cell receptor beta chains below were found in one sample sequenced in a study of metastatic and nonmetastatic thyroid tumors. TCRdb re-called clones from the PCR reads using MiXCR. The sample contains some 20,000 clones, more than 30% of which appear only once. Thyroid surgery had not been preceded by any treatment in any patient. The sequencing sample was made of tumor tissue. The receptors here all came from a female donor with papillary thyroid cancer or a benign thyroid nodule (not recorded which). Some clones in this sample may be carry-over from other donors' samples.

This rearrangement joins TRBV12-3 or TRBV12-4 to TRBJ2-7; D not resolved. The CDR3 runs to 10 residues. Trimming took 5 bases from V and 3 from J, leaving 2 bases between them. DNA of the CDR3: TGTGCCAGCAGTAACTACGAGCAGTACTTC. It is translated as CASSNYEQYF.

This clone was counted only a few times. A read error may explain this, as a much larger clone is one base away. The rearrangement uses TRBV12-3 or TRBV12-4 and TRBJ2-2, with 9 bases aligning to TRBD2. The CDR3 covers 16 residues. V was clipped by 5 bases and J by 2 bases; unmatched bases: 6. The CDR3 coding sequence is TGTGCCAGCAGTGGGACTAGCTGGTTTAACACCGGGGAGCTGTTTTTT. Translated, it gives CASSGTSWFNTGELFF.

The rearrangement joins TRBV6-1 to TRBJ2-7; TRBD1 agrees at 7 bases. Trimming took 5 bases from V and 5 from J; bases not matched to a gene: 18. There are 17 residues in the CDR3. The germline CDR1 and CDR2 sequences are MNHNS and SASEGT. CDR3 DNA sequence: TGTGCCAGCAGTAAAGGACAGGTTAGCTATTTCGTCGACGAGCAGTACTTC. Amino acid sequence: CASSKGQVSYFVDEQYF.

The chain carries TRBV5-4 and TRBJ2-1; D is ambiguous. Germline V gene data show CDR1 as SGHNT and CDR2 as YYREEE (reference sequence). Trimming left V 9 bases short and J 0 bases short, with 13 bases between. The CDR3 contains 14 residues. Here the CDR3 reads CAIFGHNSYNEQFF. The CDR3, as DNA: TGTGCCATTTTCGGGCACAACTCCTACAATGAGCAGTTCTTC.

This clone showed up many times. The chain combines TRBV6-1 with TRBJ1-2; the D gene is possibly TRBD1 (6 bases). Germline V gene data show CDR1 as MNHNS and CDR2 as SASEGT. The CDR3 length is 15 residues. V lost 5 bases and J 4 bases, leaving 17 bases between the germline ends. The CDR3, as DNA: TGTGCCAGCAGTACCCAGAGAACAGGGATCTATGGCTACACCTTC. Translating gives CASSTQRTGIYGYTF.

This clone appeared a few times. This chain joins TRBV12-3 or TRBV12-4 and TRBJ1-1; maybe TRBD1 (5 bases). The CDR3 loop spans 13 amino acids. V lost 3 bases and J lost 4, with 9 bases in between. CDR3 nucleotides: TGTGCCAGCAGTTTGGGGGGTGGCACTGAAGCTTTCTTT. Encoded protein: CASSLGGGTEAFF.

This clone showed up just a few times. The rearrangement joins TRBV19 to TRBJ2-3, with D tentatively TRBD1 (6 bases). Germline V gene data show CDR1 as LNHDA and CDR2 as SQIVND (reference sequence). The CDR3 has 13 residues. V gave up 10 bases and J gave up 3 bases, with 14 bases separating them. The CDR3 loop reads CATRIQGTDTQYF. DNA of the CDR3: TGTGCCACCAGGATACAGGGAACAGATACGCAGTATTTT.

This clone was detected a few times. The chain employs TRBV12-3 or TRBV12-4 and TRBJ2-1, with D perhaps TRBD1 (5 bases). The germline V and J ends were trimmed by 6 bases and 7 bases, with 10 bases remaining between them. CDR3 length: 12 amino acids. CDR3 nucleotide sequence: TGTGCCAGCAGCCCCAGGGTGAATGAGCAGTTCTTC. This codes for CASSPRVNEQFF.

The rearrangement joins TRBV7-2 to TRBJ1-6; TRBD1 agrees at 10 bases. Germline V gives CDR1 SGHTA, CDR2 FQGNSA. CDR3 length: 14 residues. The ends lost 6 bases at V and 6 bases at J; junction bases unmatched: 2. CDR3 nucleotide sequence: TGTGCCAGCAGGTGGGACAGGGGTAATTCACCCCTCCACTTT. Translating it yields CASRWDRGNSPLHF.

The chain combines TRBV5-5 with TRBJ2-2, with D perhaps matching TRBD2 (6 bases). Germline CDR1 and CDR2: SGHKS and YYEKEE (reference sequence). The germline V and J ends were trimmed by 2 bases and 6 bases, with 14 bases remaining between them. The CDR3 spans 15 residues. The CDR3 DNA reads as TGTGCCAGCAGCTTTCTTCTAGCGACTCCCGGGGAGCTGTTTTTT. Protein sequence: CASSFLLATPGELFF.

CDR3 nucleotide sequence: TGTGCCAGCTCACTCTTCGACCGTAAAGTGAACGAGCAGTACTTC. Its protein product is CASSLFDRKVNEQYF. The chain uses TRBV18 and TRBJ2-7; D is undetermined. The CDR3 totals 15 residues. The V gene's germline CDR1 is KGHSH and CDR2 LQKENI. Trimming took off 4 bases at V and 5 bases at J, with 18 bases between the two ends.

J is TRBJ2-5 and V is TRBV12-3 or TRBV12-4; a weak D match, TRBD2 (6 bases). V was trimmed by 1 base and J by 7 bases, leaving 10 bases between them. This CDR3 has 13 amino acids. In DNA form, the CDR3 reads TGTGCCAGCAGTTTAGGCGGGGCGGGGACCCAGTACTTC. Protein: CASSLGGAGTQYF.

The table lists this clone with a few counts. CDR3 bases: TGTGCCAGCAGTTACGGCACTAACTATGGCTACACCTTC. As protein: CASSYGTNYGYTF. The chain combines TRBV6-5 with TRBJ1-2; D not certain. The CDR3 loop spans 13 amino acids. The V end lost 2 bases, the J end lost 0 bases, and 4 bases lay between the germline ends. From germline, CDR1 is MNHEY and CDR2 SVGAGI.

The CDR3 bases are TGTGCCAGTAGTTTACGGACATACACAGATACGCAGTATTTT. The encoded protein is CASSLRTYTDTQYF. V and J are TRBV19 and TRBJ2-3; D might be TRBD1 (5 bases). V dropped 5 bases and J dropped 2 bases, with 11 bases sitting between them. Germline CDR1 LNHDA, CDR2 SQIVND (reference sequence). This CDR3 comprises 14 residues.

This clone was counted ten times or more. The sample contains more than one DNA sequence encoding this CDR3. The rearrangement links TRBV2 to TRBJ2-7, with 10 bases aligning to TRBD2. Unmatched junction bases numbered 7, after V lost 6 bases and J lost 5 bases. This CDR3 spans 14 amino acids. The V gene's germline CDR1 is SNHLY and CDR2 FYNNEI. The CDR3 reads CASRTGTSDHEQYF. The DNA of the CDR3 is TGTGCCAGCAGAACCGGGACTAGCGATCACGAGCAGTACTTC.